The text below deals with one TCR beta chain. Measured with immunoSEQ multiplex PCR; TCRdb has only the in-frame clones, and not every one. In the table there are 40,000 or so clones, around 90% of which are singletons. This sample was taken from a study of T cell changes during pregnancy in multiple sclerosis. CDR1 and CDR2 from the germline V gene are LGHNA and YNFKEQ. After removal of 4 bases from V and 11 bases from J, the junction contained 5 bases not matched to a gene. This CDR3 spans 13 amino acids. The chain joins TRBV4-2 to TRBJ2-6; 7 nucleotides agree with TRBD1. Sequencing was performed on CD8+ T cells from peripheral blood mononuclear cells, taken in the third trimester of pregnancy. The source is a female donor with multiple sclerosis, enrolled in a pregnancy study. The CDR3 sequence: CASSLGQDYVLTF. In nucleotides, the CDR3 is TGTGCCAGCAGCCTAGGACAGGACTACGTCCTGACTTTC.